One TCR beta chain is described in this entry. As originally analysed: Estimation of nucleated cell counts relied on the amplification of reference gene primers. Measured with immunoSEQ multiplex PCR; TCRdb has only the in-frame clones, and not every one. V and J calls plus clone size are reproduced from that table; the DNA served to infer D and trimming. The sample yields about 110,000 clones, about 88% seen once. V was clipped by 4 bases and J by 3 bases; unmatched bases: 3. CDR3 length: 15 amino acids. Germline V gene data show CDR1 as SNHLY and CDR2 as FYNNEI. The data were taken from a study of blood T cell repertoires in COVID-19. Study-wide background: Both acute and convalescent COVID-19 samples were obtained from the United States, Italy and Spain. PBMCs, B-cell-depleted T cells, or T cells provided the cDNA or gDNA that made up the material.

Sequenced: peripheral blood. The chain combines TRBV2 with TRBJ1-4; TRBD1 agrees at 9 bases. This TCR was sampled from a human donor in a cohort sampled during active COVID-19. In nucleotides, the CDR3 is TGTGCCAGCAGTGCACAGGGGGCACCTAATGAAAAACTGTTTTTT. Translating it yields CASSAQGAPNEKLFF. The full variable domain, rest sourced from reference TRBV2 and TRBJ1-4, is EPEVTQTPSHQVTQMGQEVILRCVPISNHLYFYWYRQILGQKVEFLVSFYNNEISEKSEIFDDQFSVERPDGSNFTLKIRSTKLEDSAMYFCASSAQGAPNEKLFFGSGTQLSVL.